These 4 T cell receptor beta chains share one sample of origin, sequenced in a study of T cells in Graves' hyperthyroidism and ophthalmopathy (dated by TCRdb to about 2019). Receptors were amplified or captured by multiplex PCR. Sequenced using an Illumina HiSeq 2000. TCR beta CDR3 regions were amplified from RNA transcripts. The TCR CDR3 was subjected to a first round of RT-PCR using the HTBI primer set and the Qiagen OneStep RT-PCR kit. TCRdb passed the public sequencing reads through fastp at Q25 and MiXCR, retaining productive beta sequences. All rows with the same CDR3 protein become a single entry with the most common DNA and genes. Counted in this sample were 350,000 or so distinct CDR3 sequences; about 18% of them appeared once. Under 55% of the sample lies in the top ten. Sequencing used blood. The receptors shown here come from a woman between 50 and 59 years old with Graves' hyperthyroidism.

CDR3 DNA: TGTGCCAGCAGTGGGGGTTCAGGGGGCTTCACAGATACGCAGTATTTT. The encoded protein is CASSGGSGGFTDTQYF. The rearrangement links TRBV2 to TRBJ2-3; 8 bases are shared with TRBD1. CDR3 length equals 16 residues. V shed 4 bases, J shed 2 bases, and the junction held 8 bases outside the gene matches. CDR1 and CDR2 from the germline V gene are SNHLY and FYNNEI.

There are a few counts of this clonotype. The J gene is TRBJ1-1, the V gene TRBV5-8, with D uncertain. There are 13 residues in the CDR3. V lost 4 bases, J lost 3 bases, and 10 bases lay in between. Germline values: CDR1 SGHTS, CDR2 YDEGEE. The CDR3 DNA follows: TGTGCCAGCAGCGGGTGGGAAGACACTGAAGCTTTCTTT. Amino acids: CASSGWEDTEAFF.

This clonotype was picked up a small number of times. This chain connects TRBV6-1 to TRBJ2-2, with 10 bases identical to TRBD1. Germline V gene data show CDR1 as MNHNS and CDR2 as SASEGT. CDR3 size: 15 residues. V gave up 3 bases and J gave up 3 bases; unmatched junction bases: 1. The CDR3 is CASSEGTGDTGELFF. DNA for the CDR3: TGTGCCAGCAGTGAGGGGACAGGGGACACCGGGGAGCTGTTTTTT.

This clonotype has only one observation. V gene TRBV19 combines with J gene TRBJ1-1; D remains unclear. Germline-derived CDR1 and CDR2 are LNHDA and SQIVND (reference sequence). The CDR3 loop spans 14 amino acids. The V and J ends lost 6 bases and 1 base respectively, with 12 bases between them. CDR3 region: CASSSRTGNTEAFF. DNA of the CDR3: TGTGCCAGTAGCTCACGGACGGGGAACACTGAAGCTTTCTTT.